This is a list of T cell receptor beta chains from one sample in a study of blood T cell repertoires in COVID-19. TCRdb's copy holds only in-frame clones and misses some; the assay was immunoSEQ multiplex PCR. The sample yields about 190,000 clones, 70% to 90% seen once. Sequenced material: peripheral blood. These receptors all stem from a man aged 25-45 years with acute or convalescent COVID-19. CDR3s include the opening cysteine and the closing phenylalanine or tryptophan. Each record gives: CDR3 DNA, CDR3 protein, clone size, D gene, J gene, V gene. D genes are given only for firm matches. Some rows mark clone size as missing; the rest say once, few, many or name a class of expanded clone.

cdr3_nt: TGTGCCAGTAGTATAGCGGGCAGGGTACTTGAAAAACTGTTTTTT
cdr3_aa: CASSIAGRVLEKLFF
clone_size: .
d_call: .
j_call: TRBJ1-4
v_call: TRBV19

cdr3_nt: TGCAGCGCCGCGACAGGGAACTCTGGAAACACCATATATTTT
cdr3_aa: CSAATGNSGNTIYF
clone_size: .
d_call: TRBD1
j_call: TRBJ1-3
v_call: TRBV29-1

cdr3_nt: TGTGCCAGCAGCCCGCCGAGCGGGTACTCCTACAATGAGCAGTTCTTC
cdr3_aa: CASSPPSGYSYNEQFF
clone_size: .
d_call: .
j_call: TRBJ2-1
v_call: TRBV7-9

cdr3_nt: TGTGCCAGTAGTATTACAGCGGGAGGGCCCGATGAGCAGTTCTTC
cdr3_aa: CASSITAGGPDEQFF
clone_size: .
d_call: TRBD2
j_call: TRBJ2-1
v_call: TRBV19

cdr3_nt: TGTGCCAGCAGTTTCAGGGGAAATCAGCCCCAGCATTTT
cdr3_aa: CASSFRGNQPQHF
clone_size: few
d_call: .
j_call: TRBJ1-5
v_call: TRBV12-3/TRBV12-4

cdr3_nt: TGTGCCAGCAGTTTTAGTGTCAACAGAGAGACCCAGTACTTC
cdr3_aa: CASSFSVNRETQYF
clone_size: once
d_call: .
j_call: TRBJ2-5
v_call: TRBV27

cdr3_nt: TGTGCCAGCAGCCGCGGTAGTAGCCCGAGGGATGAGCAGTTCTTC
cdr3_aa: CASSRGSSPRDEQFF
clone_size: .
d_call: .
j_call: TRBJ2-1
v_call: TRBV4-2

cdr3_nt: TGCGCCAGCAGCGCATGGACTAGCGGGATTAGCACAGATACGCAGTATTTT
cdr3_aa: CASSAWTSGISTDTQYF
clone_size: .
d_call: TRBD2
j_call: TRBJ2-3
v_call: TRBV5-1

cdr3_nt: TGCGCCAGCAGCTTTCTGGGAGCCAACTATGGCTACACCTTC
cdr3_aa: CASSFLGANYGYTF
clone_size: .
d_call: .
j_call: TRBJ1-2
v_call: TRBV5-1

cdr3_nt: TGCAGCGTTTTACCACACCCAAACTACAGGGGTGGCTACACCTTC
cdr3_aa: CSVLPHPNYRGGYTF
clone_size: .
d_call: TRBD1
j_call: TRBJ1-2
v_call: TRBV29-1